What follows describes a single T cell receptor beta chain. The specificity of this receptor is unknown. No clone much larger than this one lies a single base away; base qualities are absent. The immunoSEQ Assay, a bias-controlled multiplex PCR, was used to amplify TCRbeta CDR3 regions from genomic DNA. In the authors' own workflow: Within the assay, amplification of reference gene primers was used to estimate how many nucleated cells each sample contained. Sequence reads were collapsed and filtered to measure the absolute abundance of every unique TCRbeta CDR3 rearrangement. For each sample, productive Simpson clonality was calculated as the square root of Simpson's diversity index over productive rearrangements. TCRdb retrieved this table from immuneACCESS and kept in-frame rearrangements only. Not all clones are present; in checked studies, unresolved V genes account for under half, and no reason is known for the remainder. V, J and clone size are those of that table, while D and trimming were read from the DNA. This sample comprises around 170,000 clones, 80% to 85% of them detected only once. Of the sample, approximately 2.9% is held by the ten largest clones.

Collaborating institutions collected whole blood in K2EDTA tubes following their own protocols. For TCRbeta analysis, collaborators shipped samples as frozen whole blood, isolated PBMCs, or DNA extracted from either of those sample types. Reading the germline V gene gives CDR1 SGDLS and CDR2 YYNGEE. Germline trimming amounts to 4 bases on V and 1 base on J, with 5 as the count of junction bases outside the gene matches. Its CDR3 holds 14 amino acids, cysteine through phenylalanine. The DNA shown is the 42-base CDR3, in frame from base 1. The data derive from a study of blood T cell repertoires in COVID-19 (dated by TCRdb to 2019 to 2021). Regarding the complete study: Samples covering the acute and convalescent phases of COVID-19 were provided by collaborators in the United States, Italy and Spain. Sample metadata almost always included a de-identified subject ID, COVID-19 status, age in years and sex. Where available, HLA class I and class II types were obtained from metadata supplied by the sample provider rather than from assay-based typing. The samples were drawn from two sources: the first 160 participants of the ongoing ImmuneRACE study, and about 1,300 subjects contributed by 6 global collaborators. Deeply sampled blood TCRbeta repertoires from subjects exposed to, actively infected with, or recovered from COVID-19 were included in the dataset. The repertoires were made available in a free public database intended to serve as a resource for research on the immune response to SARS-CoV-2. The prospective study material was composed of cDNA or gDNA derived from T cells, B-cell-depleted T cells, or PBMCs. The research as a whole found: The quantity of clinical and demographic metadata differed by source and by participant and was supplied without curation.

The receptor's source is a woman aged 55-70 years with acute or convalescent COVID-19. The sequencing input was peripheral blood. The chain was built from TRBV9 and TRBJ2-7; TRBD2 agrees with 7 junctional bases. The encoded CDR3 is CASSSRDYSYEQYF. The nucleotides are TGTGCCAGCAGCTCCCGGGACTATTCCTACGAGCAGTACTTC.